These 6 T cell receptor beta chains share one sample of origin, sequenced in a study of blood T cells in healthy people across ages. Using a J-beta primer mix together with a sample-barcoded 5' primer, a second PCR was run for about 6 to 11 cycles. TCRdb re-called the 5' RACE reads through MiXCR, storing one row per CDR3 protein. Of over 1.5 million distinct CDR3 sequences in the sample, roughly 49% are singletons; the top ten hold approximately 2.1%. The sequenced sample consisted of blood. The receptors stem from a woman between 40 and 50 years old in good health.

The rearrangement uses TRBV3-1 and TRBJ2-5; 8 bases are shared with TRBD1. From germline, CDR1 is LGHDT and CDR2 YNNKEL (reference sequence). The CDR3 sequence is 14 residues long. V lost 7 bases to trimming and J lost 5 bases; unmatched junction nucleotides: 9. For the CDR3, the DNA is TGTGCCAGCACGCAAAGGACAGGGCAGGAGACCCAGTACTTC. As protein: CASTQRTGQETQYF.

This chain links TRBV29-1 with TRBJ1-4; no clear D. V was pared by 7 bases and J by 4 bases, with 7 bases between. CDR3 length: 11 residues. The germline gives CDR1 SQVTM, CDR2 ANQGSEA. In nucleotides, the CDR3 is TGCAGCGGTAGAGATAATGAAAAACTGTTTTTT. Its protein product is CSGRDNEKLFF.

V gene TRBV20-1 combines with J gene TRBJ1-5, with 10 bases aligning to TRBD1. This CDR3 spans 13 amino acids. Germline V gene lookup returns CDR1 DFQATT and CDR2 SNEGSKA (reference sequence). The V and J ends lost 6 bases and 5 bases, in that order; junction bases with no gene match: 4. The CDR3, as DNA: TGCAGTGCGAAAGGGACAGGGGATCAGCCCCAGCATTTT. Translated: CSAKGTGDQPQHF.

The CDR3 sequence: CASSVPGNNEQFF. For the CDR3, the DNA is TGTGCCAGCAGCGTACCTGGAAACAATGAGCAGTTCTTC. The J gene is TRBJ2-1, the V gene TRBV9; D is undetermined. This CDR3 is built from 13 residues. In germline, CDR1 is SGDLS, CDR2 YYNGEE. Trimming shortened V by 1 base and J by 5 bases, and 7 bases separated the two germline ends.

The chain links TRBV7-2 to TRBJ2-7; TRBD1 might be the D (6 bases). The J call may be in error: the DNA end matches TRBJ2-5 better. The CDR3 extends over 14 amino acids. Germline CDR1 reads SGHTA; CDR2 reads FQGNSA. CDR3 protein: CASSLDGTGKTQYF. In DNA, the CDR3 is TGTGCCAGCAGCTTGGATGGAACAGGGAAGACCCAGTACTTC.

DNA for the CDR3: TGTGCCAGCAGTTTTGCCAGACGCTCTGGAAACACCATATATTTT. Protein product: CASSFARRSGNTIYF. This chain joins TRBV12-3 or TRBV12-4 and TRBJ1-3; D gene ambiguous. V shed 3 bases and J shed 0 bases, with 9 bases lying between them. This CDR3 spans 15 amino acids.